Described below is a single T cell receptor (beta chain) sequence and its context. Per the study methods: Scientists estimated how many nucleated cells there were by amplifying reference gene primers. Sequencing used immunoSEQ multiplex PCR; TCRdb keeps in-frame clones, though not all of them. V and J calls and clone size are those listed in that table; D and trimming were worked out from the DNA. The sample includes hundreds of thousands of clones, roughly nine tenths of them seen just once. This CDR3 has 15 residues. V shed 0 bases and J shed 6 bases, with 14 bases lying between them. Germline values: CDR1 SGHDN, CDR2 FVKESK. The entry originates in a study of blood T cell repertoires in COVID-19. At the level of the study: Samples representing acute and convalescent COVID-19 were sourced from the United States, Italy and Spain.

Sequences were obtained from PBMCs or T cells enriched from blood (not recorded which). The receptor was isolated from a woman in her thirties who had recovered from COVID-19. The chain has TRBV14 and TRBJ1-2; D gene uncertain. The DNA of the CDR3 is TGTGCCAGCAGCCAAGATGCACGGGGATCCCATGGCTACACCTTC. It specifies CASSQDARGSHGYTF.